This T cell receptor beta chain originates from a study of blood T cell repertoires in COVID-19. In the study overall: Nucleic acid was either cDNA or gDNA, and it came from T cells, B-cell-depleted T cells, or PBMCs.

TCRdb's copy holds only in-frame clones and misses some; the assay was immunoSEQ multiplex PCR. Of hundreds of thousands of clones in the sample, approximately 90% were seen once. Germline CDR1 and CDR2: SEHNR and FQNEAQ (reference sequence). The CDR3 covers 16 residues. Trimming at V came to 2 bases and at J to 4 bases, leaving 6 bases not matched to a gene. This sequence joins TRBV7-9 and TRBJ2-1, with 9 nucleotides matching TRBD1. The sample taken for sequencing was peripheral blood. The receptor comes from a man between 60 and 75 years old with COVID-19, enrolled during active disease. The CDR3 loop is CASSLWGGTGYNEQFF. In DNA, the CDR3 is TGTGCCAGCAGCTTATGGGGTGGGACAGGGTACAATGAGCAGTTCTTC.